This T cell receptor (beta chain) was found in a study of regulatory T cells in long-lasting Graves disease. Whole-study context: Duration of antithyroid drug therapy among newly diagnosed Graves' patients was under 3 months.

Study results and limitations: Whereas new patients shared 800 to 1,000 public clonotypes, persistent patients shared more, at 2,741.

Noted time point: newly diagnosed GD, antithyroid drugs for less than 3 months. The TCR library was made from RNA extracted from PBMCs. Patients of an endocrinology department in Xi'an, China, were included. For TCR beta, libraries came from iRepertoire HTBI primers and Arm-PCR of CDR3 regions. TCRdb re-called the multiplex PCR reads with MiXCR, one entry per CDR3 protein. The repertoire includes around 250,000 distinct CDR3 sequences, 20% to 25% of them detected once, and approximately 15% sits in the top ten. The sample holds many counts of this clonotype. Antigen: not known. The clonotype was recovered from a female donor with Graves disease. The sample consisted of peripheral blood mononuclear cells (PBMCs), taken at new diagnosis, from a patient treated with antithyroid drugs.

This chain's CDR3 is CASSVPLGPQQYF. The CDR3 DNA sequence: TGTGCCAGCAGCGTACCGCTTGGACCTCAGCAGTATTTT. This sequence joins TRBV11-2 and TRBJ2-3; D remains unclear. Trimming removed 5 bases from V and 11 bases from J, with 17 bases in between. The CDR3 loop spans 13 amino acids. CDR1 is SGHAT, CDR2 FQNNGV, per germline.